The 7 T cell receptor beta chains given below trace back to one sample, sequenced in a study of tumor-infiltrating lymphocytes in primary liver carcinoma. A primer in the constant region served to generate TCR beta cDNA from roughly 550 ng of total RNA. Each TCR beta library was derived from three nested multiplex PCR rounds that employed slightly modified ARM-PCR. With TRBV1-TRBV30 forward primers and a C-beta reverse primer, the first two PCR rounds were run for about 10 cycles each. MiXCR, run by TCRdb on the multiplex PCR reads, gives a single entry per CDR3 protein. The top ten clones hold around 7.1% of a sample with approximately 210,000 distinct CDR3 sequences, less than 65% of them seen once. Germline DNA was extracted alongside blood RNA, which was obtained from unsorted whole blood. What was sequenced was peripheral blood. These receptors all come from a woman aged 60-75 years with primary liver carcinoma and hepatitis B virus infection.

On this clonotype: This may arise from a read error, as a much more abundant clone is one base away. The J gene is TRBJ1-5, the V gene TRBV14, with TRBD1 matching 12 bases. CDR1 is SGHDN, CDR2 FVKESK, per germline. The length of the CDR3 is 15 residues. CDR3 sequence: CANSSGTGGSQPQHF. In DNA, the CDR3 is TGTGCCAACAGCTCCGGGACAGGGGGCAGTCAGCCCCAGCATTTT. Variable domain in full (rest from reference TRBV14 and TRBJ1-5): EAGVTQFPSHSVIEKGQTVTLRCDPISGHDNLYWYRRVMGKEIKFLLHFVKESKQDESGMPNNRFLAERTGGTYSTLKVQPAELEDSGVYFCANSSGTGGSQPQHFGDGTRLSIL.

The chain uses TRBV11-1 and TRBJ1-1; possibly TRBD1 for D (5 bases). Trimming removed 9 bases from V and 5 bases from J, with 19 bases in between. CDR1 and CDR2 (germline): SGHAT, FQDESV (reference sequence). The CDR3 covers 14 residues. CDR3 amino acids: CASSRDSRVTEAFF. CDR3 DNA: TGTGCCAGTAGCCGGGACTCCCGGGTAACTGAAGCTTTCTTT. The complete variable domain, with remaining parts taken from reference TRBV11-1 and TRBJ1-1, reads EAEVAQSPRYKITEKSQAVAFWCDPISGHATLYWYRQILGQGPELLVQFQDESVVDDSQLPKDRFSAERLKGVDSTLKIQPAELGDSAMYLCASSRDSRVTEAFFGQGTRLTVV.

This clonotype was seen a few times. The gene calls are TRBV7-9 and TRBJ1-1; D call uncertain. Germline CDR1 and CDR2: SEHNR and FQNEAQ (reference sequence). The length of the CDR3 is 13 residues. Deletions cut 5 bases from V and 1 base from J, with 8 bases between. The CDR3 coding sequence is TGTGCCAGCAGCCCGCCGGGGAACACTGAAGCTTTCTTT. This encodes CASSPPGNTEAFF. The full variable domain, with the rest looked up from reference TRBV7-9 and TRBJ1-1, is DTGVSQNPRHKITKRGQNVTFRCDPISEHNRLYWYRQTLGQGPEFLTYFQNEAQLEKSRLLSDRFSAERPKGSFSTLEIQRTEQGDSAMYLCASSPPGNTEAFFGQGTRLTVV.

As concerns this clonotype: At one of its ends the junction is not consistent with the germline gene, which may arise from a read error. This rearrangement joins TRBV11-2 to TRBJ1-4, with TRBD1 identical over 7 bases. Per the germline V gene, CDR1 is SGHAT and CDR2 is FQNNGV. The CDR3 is 15 residues long. Written as DNA, the CDR3 is TGTGCCAGCAGCTTAGAAGGGGGCGAAAATGAAAAACGGGTTTTT. This codes for CASSLEGGENEKRVF.

In regard to this clonotype: The missing conserved phenylalanine or tryptophan at the end of this CDR3 makes a read error likely. The chain couples TRBV7-8 to TRBJ1-1, with D maybe TRBD1 (5 bases). CDR1 and CDR2 (germline): SGHVS, FQNEAQ. The CDR3 runs 12 residues. The CDR3 coding sequence is TGTGCCAGCAGCTTGGGGGTAACTGATGCTTTCATT. This translates into CASSLGVTDAFI.

V is TRBV11-2 and J is TRBJ2-5; D is unresolved. The J call may be incorrect, as the DNA end agrees better with TRBJ2-1. CDR1 is SGHAT, CDR2 FQNNGV, per germline. This CDR3 has 13 residues. The CDR3 DNA follows: TGTGCCAGCAGAACCCCGTACCAAGAGACCCAGTTCTTC. Translating gives CASRTPYQETQFF.

Comments on this clonotype: One end of the junction does not line up with germline, which may come from a read error. The rearrangement uses TRBV6-2 or TRBV6-3 and TRBJ1-5; possibly TRBD1 for D (6 bases). CDR1 is MNHEY and CDR2 is SVGEGT in the germline V gene. The CDR3 covers 15 residues. The CDR3, as DNA: TGTGCCAGCAGCTACAGGGAGGACAGAAATCAGTCCCAGCATTTT. It specifies CASSYREDRNQSQHF.